These T cell receptor beta chains were read from a single sample in a study of T-cell memory formation after mild COVID-19. TCRdb re-called the 5' RACE reads through MiXCR, storing one row per CDR3 protein. The sample contains about 190,000 distinct CDR3 sequences, about a fifth of which appear only once. The specimen was PBMCs or a T cell subset sorted from them (not recorded which). The receptors shown here come from an adult woman who had mild COVID-19 (a few samples of this study predate the infection). Cell type and time point are not known. The CDR3 runs from the conserved cysteine through the conserved F or W. Each record gives: V gene, D gene, clone size, J gene, CDR3 DNA, CDR3 protein. D genes are given only for firm matches. Not every row has a clone size; where given, it reads once, few, many or a size class.

V: TRBV11-2; D: .; size: .; J: TRBJ2-5; DNA: TGTGCCAGCAGCTTAGGATGGGGGCAAGAGACCCAGTACTTC; CDR3: CASSLGWGQETQYF
V: TRBV19; D: TRBD1; size: once; J: TRBJ1-1; DNA: TGTGCCAGTAGTTCGACGACAGGGGGGAACACTGAAGCTTTCTTT; CDR3: CASSSTTGGNTEAFF
V: TRBV5-1; D: .; size: .; J: TRBJ2-1; DNA: TGCGCCAGCAGCTCTGCGGCTTCCTACAATGAGCAGTTCTTC; CDR3: CASSSAASYNEQFF
V: TRBV7-9; D: TRBD1; size: few; J: TRBJ1-1; DNA: TGTGCCAGCAGCCCTCCGGGACAGGTTCGTGAAGCTTTCTTT; CDR3: CASSPPGQVREAFF
V: TRBV13; D: TRBD2; size: .; J: TRBJ2-5; DNA: TGTGCCAGCAGCCTTAGCGGGTTGGGGGAGGAGACCCAGTACTTC; CDR3: CASSLSGLGEETQYF
V: TRBV6-2/TRBV6-3; D: .; size: .; J: TRBJ2-2; DNA: TGTGCCACCCACTGGATTTACACCGGGGAGCTGTTTTTT; CDR3: CATHWIYTGELFF
V: TRBV21-1; D: .; size: few; J: TRBJ2-3; DNA: TGTGCCAGCAGCAAATGGACGGGGGCGGTCCCACTTGGTACGCAGTATTTT; CDR3: CASSKWTGAVPLGTQYF
V: TRBV20-1; D: .; size: few; J: TRBJ1-5; DNA: TGCAGTGCTATAGGAGGGACAAGGTACAATCAGCCCCAGCATTTT; CDR3: CSAIGGTRYNQPQHF
V: TRBV14; D: .; size: few; J: TRBJ1-2; DNA: TGTGCCAGAAAACCAGGGGCACGGGGCTACACCTTC; CDR3: CARKPGARGYTF
V: TRBV4-3; D: .; size: few; J: TRBJ1-1; DNA: TGCGCCAGCAGCCAGCAGACAGCCTACCCTAACACTGAAGCTTTCTTT; CDR3: CASSQQTAYPNTEAFF
V: TRBV7-9; D: .; size: few; J: TRBJ2-7; DNA: TGTGCCAGCAGCTTAGCGGAGCAAGTCTACGAGCAGTACTTC; CDR3: CASSLAEQVYEQYF
V: TRBV9; D: TRBD1; size: few; J: TRBJ2-1; DNA: TGTGCCAGCAGCGTGGGGACAGCCGATGAGCAGTTCTTC; CDR3: CASSVGTADEQFF
V: TRBV3-1; D: .; size: .; J: TRBJ2-7; DNA: TGTGCCAGCAGCCCGGACAGCCCGAGCTCCTACGAGCAGTACTTC; CDR3: CASSPDSPSSYEQYF
V: TRBV5-5; D: .; size: few; J: TRBJ1-1; DNA: TGTGCCAGCAGCTTGGTGGAAGGATTGGGACGGAACACTGAAGCTTTCTTT; CDR3: CASSLVEGLGRNTEAFF
V: TRBV11-1; D: TRBD2; size: .; J: TRBJ2-3; DNA: TGTGCCAGCAGCGCCCGGGGGGAGAAGGACACGCAGTATTTT; CDR3: CASSARGEKDTQYF
V: TRBV7-6; D: TRBD2; size: .; J: TRBJ2-1; DNA: TGTGCCAGCAGCCCCGCACTAGCGGGAGTATACAATGAGCAGTTCTTC; CDR3: CASSPALAGVYNEQFF